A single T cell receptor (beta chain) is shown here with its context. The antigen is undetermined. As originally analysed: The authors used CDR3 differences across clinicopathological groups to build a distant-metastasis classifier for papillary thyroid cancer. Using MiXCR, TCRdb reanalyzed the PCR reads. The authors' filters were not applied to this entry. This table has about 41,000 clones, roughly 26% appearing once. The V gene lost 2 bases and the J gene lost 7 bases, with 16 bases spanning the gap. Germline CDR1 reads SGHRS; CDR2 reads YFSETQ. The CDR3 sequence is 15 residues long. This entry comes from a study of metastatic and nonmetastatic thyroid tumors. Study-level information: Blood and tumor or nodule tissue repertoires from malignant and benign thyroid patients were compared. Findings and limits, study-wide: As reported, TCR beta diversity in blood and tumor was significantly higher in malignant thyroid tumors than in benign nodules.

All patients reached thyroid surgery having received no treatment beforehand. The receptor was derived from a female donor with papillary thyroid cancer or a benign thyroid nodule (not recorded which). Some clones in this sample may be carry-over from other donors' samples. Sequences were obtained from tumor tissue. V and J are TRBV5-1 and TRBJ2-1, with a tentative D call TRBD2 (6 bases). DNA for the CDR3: TGCGCCAGCAGCTTCGGCCCGGAGGGCCGGAATGAGCAGTTCTTC. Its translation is CASSFGPEGRNEQFF. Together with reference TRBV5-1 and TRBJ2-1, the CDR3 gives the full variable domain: KAGVTQTPRYLIKTRGQQVTLSCSPISGHRSVSWYQQTPGQGLQFLFEYFSETQRNKGNFPGRFSGRQFSNSRSEMNVSTLELGDSALYLCASSFGPEGRNEQFFGPGTRLTVL.